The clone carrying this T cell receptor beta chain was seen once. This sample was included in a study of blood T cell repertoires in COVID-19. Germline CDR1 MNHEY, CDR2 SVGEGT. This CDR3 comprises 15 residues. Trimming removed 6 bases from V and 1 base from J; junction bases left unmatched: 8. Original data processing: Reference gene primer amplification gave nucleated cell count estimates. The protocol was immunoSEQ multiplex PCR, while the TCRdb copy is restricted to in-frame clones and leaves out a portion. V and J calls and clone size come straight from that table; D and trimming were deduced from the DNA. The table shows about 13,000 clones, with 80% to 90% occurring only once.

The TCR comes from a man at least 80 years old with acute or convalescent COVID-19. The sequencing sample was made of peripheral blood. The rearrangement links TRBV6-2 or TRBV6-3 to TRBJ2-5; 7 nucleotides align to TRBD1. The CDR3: CASSRGQLAQETQYF. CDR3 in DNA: TGTGCCAGCAGCCGGGGACAGCTAGCCCAAGAGACCCAGTACTTC.